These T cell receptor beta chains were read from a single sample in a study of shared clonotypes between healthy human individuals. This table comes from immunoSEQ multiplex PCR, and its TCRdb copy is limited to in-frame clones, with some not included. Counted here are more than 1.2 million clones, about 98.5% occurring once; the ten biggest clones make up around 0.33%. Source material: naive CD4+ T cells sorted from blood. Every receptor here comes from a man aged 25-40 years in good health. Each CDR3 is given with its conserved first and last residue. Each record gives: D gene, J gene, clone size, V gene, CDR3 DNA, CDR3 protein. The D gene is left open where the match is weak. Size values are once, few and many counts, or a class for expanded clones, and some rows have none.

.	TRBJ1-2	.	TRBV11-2	TGTGCCAGCAGCTATACGCCGGACTATGGCTACACCTTC	CASSYTPDYGYTF
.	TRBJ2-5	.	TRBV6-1	TGTGCCAGCAGTGAAGCAATAGGTGGGCACCCGGGAGAGACCCAGTACTTC	CASSEAIGGHPGETQYF
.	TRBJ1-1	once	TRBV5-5	TGTGCCAGCAGCATGCTGGGGGGGAGAGGCACTGAAGCTTTCTTT	CASSMLGGRGTEAFF
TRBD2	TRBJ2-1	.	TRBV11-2	TGTGCCAGCACCCGACTAGCGGGGTACAATGAGCAGTTCTTC	CASTRLAGYNEQFF
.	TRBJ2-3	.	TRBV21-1	TGTGCCAGCAGCAAAGTTTTTCTTTTGACAGGGGGACTAAGTCACGGGCAGTATTTT	CASSKVFLLTGGLSHGQYF
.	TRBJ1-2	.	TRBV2	TGTGCCAGCAGCTTCGACACTACCTATGGCTACACCTTC	CASSFDTTYGYTF
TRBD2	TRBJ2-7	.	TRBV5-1	TGCGCCAGCAGCCGCGAGGCACTTGTCAAACTAGCGGGGTTATACGAGCAGTACTTC	CASSREALVKLAGLYEQYF
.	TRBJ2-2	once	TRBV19	TGTGCCAGTAGTATACTTCGATCCGGGGAGCTGTTTTTT	CASSILRSGELFF
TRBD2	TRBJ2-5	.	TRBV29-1	TGCAGCGCTAAAGGGACTAGGAACCAAGAGACCCAGTACTTC	CSAKGTRNQETQYF
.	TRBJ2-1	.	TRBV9	TGTGCCAGCAGCGTAGATGGCAGGATTTTATCGTACAATGAGCAGTTCTTC	CASSVDGRILSYNEQFF
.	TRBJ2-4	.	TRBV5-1	TGCGCCAGCAGTAAGGTCAGCTTAGCCAAAAACATTCAGTACTTC	CASSKVSLAKNIQYF
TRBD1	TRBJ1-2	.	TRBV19	TGTGCCAGTGCCCTAAGGGACAGGGGAGTCTATGGCTACACCTTC	CASALRDRGVYGYTF
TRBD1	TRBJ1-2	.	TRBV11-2	TGTGCCAGCAGCCCCCACAGGGGAAATGGCTACACCTTC	CASSPHRGNGYTF
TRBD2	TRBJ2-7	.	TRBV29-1	TGCAGCGTTGTTAGTGATCTAGCGGGCACTCCCTACGAGCAGTACTTC	CSVVSDLAGTPYEQYF
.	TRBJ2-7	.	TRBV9	TGTGCCAGCAGCGAACAGGTATCCAGCTCCTACGAGCAGTACTTC	CASSEQVSSSYEQYF
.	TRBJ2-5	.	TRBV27	TGTGCCAGCGGCTATCAGAAAGAGACCCAGTACTTC	CASGYQKETQYF
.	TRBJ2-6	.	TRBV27	TGTGCCAGCAGTCTAAAACGGGGGCCAGGGGCCAACGTCCTGACTTTC	CASSLKRGPGANVLTF
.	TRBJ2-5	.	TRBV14	TGTGCCAGCAGCCAAGGGGACTTAAGAGTCGAGACCCAGTACTTC	CASSQGDLRVETQYF
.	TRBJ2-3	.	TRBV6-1	TGTGCCAGCAGTGAGCTCGCAGATACGCAGTATTTT	CASSELADTQYF
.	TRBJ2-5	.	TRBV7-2	TGTGCCAGCAGCTTAGGGAGTAGCAGACAGTCGGGGAATTACTTC	CASSLGSSRQSGNYF
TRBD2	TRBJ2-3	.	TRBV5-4	TGTGCCAGCAGCTTGATTCTAGCGGGAGGTCCTAGCACAGATACGCAGTATTTT	CASSLILAGGPSTDTQYF
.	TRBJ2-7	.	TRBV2	TGTGCCAGCAGTGAAGGGTCCTACGAGCAGTACTTC	CASSEGSYEQYF
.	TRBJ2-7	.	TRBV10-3	TGTGCCATCAGTGAGGGGTCAGGGACCTACGAGCAGTACTTC	CAISEGSGTYEQYF
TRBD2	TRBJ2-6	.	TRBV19	TGTGCCAGTAGGGGACTAGCCGGCTCTGGGGCCAACGTCCTGACTTTC	CASRGLAGSGANVLTF
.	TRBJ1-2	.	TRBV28	TGTGCCAGCAGTTCGAACACCGGGCCCGGCTCTGGCTACACCTTC	CASSSNTGPGSGYTF